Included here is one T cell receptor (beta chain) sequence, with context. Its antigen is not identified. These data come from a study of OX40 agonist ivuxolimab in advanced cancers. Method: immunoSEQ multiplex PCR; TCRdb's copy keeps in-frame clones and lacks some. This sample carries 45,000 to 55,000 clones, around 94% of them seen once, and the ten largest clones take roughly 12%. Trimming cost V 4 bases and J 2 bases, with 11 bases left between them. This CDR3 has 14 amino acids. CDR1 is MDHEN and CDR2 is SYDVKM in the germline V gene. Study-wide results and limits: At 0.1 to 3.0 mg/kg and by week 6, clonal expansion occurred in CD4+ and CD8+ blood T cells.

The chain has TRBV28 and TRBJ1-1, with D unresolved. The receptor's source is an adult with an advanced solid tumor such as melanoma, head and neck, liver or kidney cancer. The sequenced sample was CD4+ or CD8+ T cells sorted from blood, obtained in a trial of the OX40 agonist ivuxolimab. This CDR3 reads CASSSWFLNTEAFF. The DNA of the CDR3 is TGTGCCAGCAGTTCTTGGTTCCTTAACACTGAAGCTTTCTTT.